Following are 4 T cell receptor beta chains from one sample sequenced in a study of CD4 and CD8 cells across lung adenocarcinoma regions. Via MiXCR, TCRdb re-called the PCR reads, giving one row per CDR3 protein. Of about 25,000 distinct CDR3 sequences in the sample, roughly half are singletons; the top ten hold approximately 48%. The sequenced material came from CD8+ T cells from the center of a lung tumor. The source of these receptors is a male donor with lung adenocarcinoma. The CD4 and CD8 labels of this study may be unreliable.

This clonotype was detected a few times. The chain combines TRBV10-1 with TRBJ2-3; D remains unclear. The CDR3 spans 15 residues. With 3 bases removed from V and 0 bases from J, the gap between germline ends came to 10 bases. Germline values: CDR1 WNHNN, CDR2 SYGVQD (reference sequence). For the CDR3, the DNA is TGCGCCAGCAGTGAAGGGAAAGCGAGCACAGATACGCAGTATTTT. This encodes CASSEGKASTDTQYF.

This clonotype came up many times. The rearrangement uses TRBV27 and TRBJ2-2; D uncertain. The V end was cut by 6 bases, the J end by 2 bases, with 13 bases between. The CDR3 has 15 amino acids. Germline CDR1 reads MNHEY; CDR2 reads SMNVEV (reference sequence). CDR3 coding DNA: TGTGCCAGCAGCCTCCTACCCTCAAACACCGGGGAGCTGTTTTTT. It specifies CASSLLPSNTGELFF.

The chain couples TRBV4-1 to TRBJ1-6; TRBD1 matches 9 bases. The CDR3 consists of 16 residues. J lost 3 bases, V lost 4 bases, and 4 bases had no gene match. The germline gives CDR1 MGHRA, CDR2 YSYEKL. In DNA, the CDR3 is TGCGCCAGCAGCCGGACAGGGGCCTTCTATAATTCACCCCTCCACTTT. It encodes CASSRTGAFYNSPLHF.

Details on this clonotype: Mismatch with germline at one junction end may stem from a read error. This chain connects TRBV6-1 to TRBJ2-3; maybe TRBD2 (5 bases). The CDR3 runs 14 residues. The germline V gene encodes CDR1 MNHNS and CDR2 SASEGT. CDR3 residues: CAGRLAGGPDTQYF. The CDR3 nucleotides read TGTGCCGGCAGACTGGCCGGAGGCCCAGATACGCAGTATTTT.